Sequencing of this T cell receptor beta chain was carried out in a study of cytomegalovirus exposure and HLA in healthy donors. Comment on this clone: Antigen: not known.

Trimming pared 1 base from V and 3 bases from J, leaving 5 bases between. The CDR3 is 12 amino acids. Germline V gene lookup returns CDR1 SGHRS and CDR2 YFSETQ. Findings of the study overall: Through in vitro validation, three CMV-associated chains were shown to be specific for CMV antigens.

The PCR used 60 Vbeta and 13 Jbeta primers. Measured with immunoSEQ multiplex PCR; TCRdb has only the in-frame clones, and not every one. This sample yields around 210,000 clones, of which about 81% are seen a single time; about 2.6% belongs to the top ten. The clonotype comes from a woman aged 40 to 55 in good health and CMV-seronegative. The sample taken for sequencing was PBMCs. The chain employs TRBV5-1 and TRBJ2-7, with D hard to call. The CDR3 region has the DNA TGCGCCAGCAGCTTGACAGACTACGAGCAGTACTTC. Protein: CASSLTDYEQYF.